Listed below are T cell receptor beta chains from one sample, sequenced in a study of CD8 T cells in ankylosing spondylitis. TCRdb reprocessed the 5' RACE reads via MiXCR and lists one record per CDR3 protein. The sample holds about 150,000 distinct CDR3 sequences; around two fifths are singletons and the top ten take 13% to 15%. Sequencing was carried out using synovial fluid, either unsorted or a sorted T cell fraction (not recorded which). Every receptor here comes from a male donor with ankylosing spondylitis. CDR3s include the opening cysteine and the closing phenylalanine or tryptophan. A D gene is named only where the DNA matches it firmly. A clone size is listed for some rows: how often the clone was seen (once, few, many), or a class if it is expanded.

. TRBJ1-5 TRBV20-1 . CSARDWIEGENQPQHF TGCAGTGCTAGAGATTGGATCGAGGGAGAAAATCAGCCCCAGCATTTT
. TRBJ2-1 TRBV27 . CASSFARGAYNEQFF TGTGCCAGCAGTTTCGCCAGGGGCGCCTACAATGAGCAGTTCTTC
. TRBJ2-1 TRBV5-1 few CASSLFRASTYNEQFF TGCGCCAGCAGCTTGTTCCGAGCGAGTACCTACAATGAGCAGTTCTTC
TRBD1 TRBJ2-5 TRBV7-2 . CASRRQGEETQYF TGTGCCAGCAGGAGACAGGGAGAAGAGACCCAGTACTTC
TRBD2 TRBJ2-1 TRBV12-3/TRBV12-4 . CASSLGTSFYNEQFF TGTGCCAGCAGTTTGGGGACTAGTTTCTACAATGAGCAGTTCTTC
. TRBJ2-1 TRBV11-2 . CASSLELAVYNEQFF TGTGCCAGCAGCTTAGAACTAGCTGTCTACAATGAGCAGTTCTTC
. TRBJ2-1 TRBV15 . CATSTAQGSYNEQFF TGTGCCACCAGCACCGCTCAGGGGTCCTACAATGAGCAGTTCTTC
. TRBJ2-7 TRBV24-1 few CAPGSEQYF TGTGCCCCGGGGAGCGAGCAGTACTTC
. TRBJ1-1 TRBV12-3/TRBV12-4 few CASSLAWAQGRAFF TGTGCCAGCAGTTTAGCGTGGGCACAGGGTCGAGCTTTCTTT
TRBD1 TRBJ2-7 TRBV29-1 many CSIGQGAYEQYF TGCAGCATCGGACAGGGGGCCTACGAGCAGTACTTC
TRBD1 TRBJ2-1 TRBV5-1 . CASSVHRGYEQFF TGCGCCAGCAGCGTACACAGGGGATATGAGCAGTTCTTC
. TRBJ1-5 TRBV6-5 . CASSYPWSNQPQHF TGTGCCAGCAGTTACCCGTGGAGCAATCAGCCCCAGCATTTT
. TRBJ2-1 TRBV12-3/TRBV12-4 . CASSFGHTYNEQFF TGTGCCAGCAGTTTTGGACACACATACAATGAGCAGTTCTTC
. TRBJ1-2 TRBV12-3/TRBV12-4 few CASSLMWGPNYGYTF TGTGCCAGCAGTTTAATGTGGGGACCTAACTATGGCTACACCTTC
. TRBJ1-2 TRBV2 . CASSEARGSNYGYTF TGTGCCAGCAGTGAAGCTAGGGGAAGTAACTATGGCTACACCTTC
TRBD1 TRBJ2-7 TRBV11-1 . CASSLAHPGTGGQGLYEQYF TGTGCCAGCAGCTTAGCCCATCCGGGGACTGGGGGACAGGGTTTGTACGAGCAGTACTTC
. TRBJ1-6 TRBV12-3/TRBV12-4 . CATRRTENSPLHF TGTGCCACCCGGCGGACAGAAAATTCACCCCTCCACTTT
TRBD2 TRBJ2-1 TRBV6-2/TRBV6-3 . CASSYSPPWREGPSYNEQFF TGTGCCAGCAGTTACTCGCCCCCTTGGAGGGAGGGACCCTCCTACAATGAGCAGTTCTTC
. TRBJ1-6 TRBV9 few CASNLDGTGNSPLHF TGTGCCAGCAACTTGGACGGTACCGGGAATTCACCCCTCCACTTT
. TRBJ2-7 TRBV21-1 once CASSMRGDHPYEQYF TGTGCCAGCAGCATGCGGGGCGACCACCCCTACGAGCAGTACTTC
. TRBJ2-7 TRBV2 once CASSPDGLVQYF TGTGCCAGCAGTCCAGACGGACTTGTGCAGTACTTC
TRBD2 TRBJ2-2 TRBV19 . CASSIRGLAGVATGELFF TGTGCCAGTAGTATTAGGGGACTAGCGGGAGTGGCCACCGGGGAGCTGTTTTTT
. TRBJ1-3 TRBV6-1 . CASSEGGQGLYSGNTIYF TGTGCCAGCAGTGAAGGGGGGCAGGGACTCTATTCTGGAAACACCATATATTTT
. TRBJ2-3 TRBV5-5 few CASSQFGDTQYF TGTGCCAGCAGCCAATTCGGAGATACGCAGTATTTT
TRBD2 TRBJ2-2 TRBV28 few CASSFFGREGHTGELFF TGTGCCAGCAGTTTCTTTGGGAGGGAGGGTCACACCGGGGAGCTGTTTTTT
. TRBJ2-5 TRBV27 . CASSPHRQEYQETQYF TGTGCCAGCAGTCCCCACCGACAGGAGTACCAAGAGACCCAGTACTTC
. TRBJ2-3 TRBV27 . CASSPPPHDTQYF TGTGCCAGCAGTCCACCCCCCCATGATACGCAGTATTTT
. TRBJ2-1 TRBV11-3 . CASSLDLSAYNEQFF TGTGCCAGCAGCTTAGATCTTAGTGCCTACAATGAGCAGTTCTTC
. TRBJ1-1 TRBV12-3/TRBV12-4 many CASSLTENTEAFF TGTGCCAGCAGTTTGACCGAGAACACTGAAGCTTTCTTT
. TRBJ2-3 TRBV3-1 . CATNSDRDSDTQYF TGTGCCACCAATAGTGATAGGGATTCAGATACGCAGTATTTT
. TRBJ1-1 TRBV12-3/TRBV12-4 few CASSLHSWGNTEAFF TGTGCCAGCAGTTTACACAGTTGGGGGAACACTGAAGCTTTCTTT
TRBD1 TRBJ2-1 TRBV27 . CASSHGQVSYNEQFF TGTGCCAGCAGTCACGGACAGGTTTCCTACAATGAGCAGTTCTTC
. TRBJ1-5 TRBV6-2/TRBV6-3 . CASSYLGVQPQHF TGTGCCAGCAGTTACCTGGGGGTTCAGCCCCAGCATTTT
. TRBJ1-1 TRBV27 . CASSSLGGWNTEAFF TGTGCCAGCAGTTCCCTCGGGGGCTGGAACACTGAAGCTTTCTTT
. TRBJ1-1 TRBV20-1 . CSARDGREYTEAFF TGCAGTGCTAGAGATGGCAGGGAGTACACTGAAGCTTTCTTT
. TRBJ1-6 TRBV28 . CASTDRLVFFSYNSPLHF TGTGCCTCAACAGACCGGCTGGTCTTTTTCTCCTATAATTCACCCCTCCACTTT
TRBD2 TRBJ2-3 TRBV15 few CATSRDWAWTSGKLVPQYF TGTGCCACCAGCAGAGATTGGGCCTGGACTAGCGGGAAACTGGTACCGCAGTATTTT
. TRBJ2-1 TRBV20-1 . CSARRPGLKGSYNEQFF TGCAGTGCTAGAAGGCCGGGACTCAAAGGTTCCTACAATGAGCAGTTCTTC
. TRBJ2-1 TRBV20-1 . CSASVNEQFF TGCAGTGCTAGTGTAAATGAGCAGTTCTTC
. TRBJ2-5 TRBV4-1 . CASSLSGSQETQYF TGCGCCAGCAGCCTGAGCGGCTCCCAAGAGACCCAGTACTTC
. TRBJ1-4 TRBV28 few CASRGLNQGFNEKLFF TGTGCCAGCAGGGGACTGAATCAGGGTTTTAATGAAAAACTGTTTTTT
. TRBJ1-2 TRBV9 . CASSLRGTYGYTF TGTGCCAGCAGCCTCCGGGGAACCTATGGCTACACCTTC
. TRBJ2-7 TRBV28 few CASSEGGIRSYEQYF TGTGCCAGCAGTGAAGGAGGGATTCGCTCCTACGAGCAGTACTTC
. TRBJ1-1 TRBV12-3/TRBV12-4 few CASSHDGAVTEAFF TGTGCCAGCAGCCATGACGGAGCAGTCACTGAAGCTTTCTTT
. TRBJ2-2 TRBV4-1 . CASSRLRGRTGELFF TGCGCCAGCAGCCGCCTCAGAGGGAGAACCGGGGAGCTGTTTTTT